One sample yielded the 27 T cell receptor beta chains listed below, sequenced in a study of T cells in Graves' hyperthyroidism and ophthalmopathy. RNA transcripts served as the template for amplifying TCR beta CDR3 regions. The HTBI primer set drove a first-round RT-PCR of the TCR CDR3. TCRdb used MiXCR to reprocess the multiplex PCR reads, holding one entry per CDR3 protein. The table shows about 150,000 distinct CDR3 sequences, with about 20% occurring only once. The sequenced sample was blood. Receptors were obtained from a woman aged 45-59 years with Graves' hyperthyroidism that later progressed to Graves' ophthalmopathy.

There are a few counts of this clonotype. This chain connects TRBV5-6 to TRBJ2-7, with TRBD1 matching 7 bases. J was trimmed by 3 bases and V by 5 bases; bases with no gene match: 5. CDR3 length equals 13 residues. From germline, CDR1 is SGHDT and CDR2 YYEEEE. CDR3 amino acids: CASSRQGRYEQYF. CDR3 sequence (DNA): TGTGCCAGCAGTAGACAGGGTCGCTACGAGCAGTACTTC.

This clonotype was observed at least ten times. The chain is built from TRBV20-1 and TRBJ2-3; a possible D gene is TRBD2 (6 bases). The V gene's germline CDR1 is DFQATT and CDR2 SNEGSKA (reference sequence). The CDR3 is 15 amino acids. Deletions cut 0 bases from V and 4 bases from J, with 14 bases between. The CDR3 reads CSARDWSGVPDTQYF. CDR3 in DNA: TGCAGTGCTAGAGATTGGTCGGGGGTTCCAGATACGCAGTATTTT.

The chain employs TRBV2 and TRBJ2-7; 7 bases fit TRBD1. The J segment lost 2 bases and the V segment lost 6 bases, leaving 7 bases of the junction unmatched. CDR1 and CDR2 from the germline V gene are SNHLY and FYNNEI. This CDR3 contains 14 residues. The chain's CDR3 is CASSARQGPYEQYF. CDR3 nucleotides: TGTGCCAGCAGCGCGAGACAGGGTCCCTACGAGCAGTACTTC.

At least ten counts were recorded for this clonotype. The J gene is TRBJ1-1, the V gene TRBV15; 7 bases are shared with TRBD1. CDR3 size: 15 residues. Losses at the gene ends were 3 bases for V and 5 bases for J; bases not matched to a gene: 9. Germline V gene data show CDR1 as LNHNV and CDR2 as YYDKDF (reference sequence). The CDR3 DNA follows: TGTGCCACCAGCAGGCTAACAGGGGAGCGAACTGAAGCTTTCTTT. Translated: CATSRLTGERTEAFF.

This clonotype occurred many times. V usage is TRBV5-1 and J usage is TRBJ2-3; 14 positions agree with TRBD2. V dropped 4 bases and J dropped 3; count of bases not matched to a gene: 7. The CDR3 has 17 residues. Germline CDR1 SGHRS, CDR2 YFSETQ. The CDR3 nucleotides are TGCGCCAGCAGCCCCCCGGGACTAGCGGGAGTGACAGATACGCAGTATTTT. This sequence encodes CASSPPGLAGVTDTQYF.

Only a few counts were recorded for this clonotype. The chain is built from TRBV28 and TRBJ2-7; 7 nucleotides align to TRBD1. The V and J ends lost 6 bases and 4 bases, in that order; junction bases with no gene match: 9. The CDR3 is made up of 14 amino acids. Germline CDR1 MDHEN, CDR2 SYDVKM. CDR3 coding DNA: TGTGCCAGCAGAGAGACCGGGACAGAGTACGAGCAGTACTTC. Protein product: CASRETGTEYEQYF.

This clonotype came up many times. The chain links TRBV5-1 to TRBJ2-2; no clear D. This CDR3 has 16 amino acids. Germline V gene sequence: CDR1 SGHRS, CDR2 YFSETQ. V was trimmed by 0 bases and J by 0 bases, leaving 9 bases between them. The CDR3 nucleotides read TGCGCCAGCAGCTTGGGGGGATCCGCGAACACCGGGGAGCTGTTTTTT. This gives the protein CASSLGGSANTGELFF. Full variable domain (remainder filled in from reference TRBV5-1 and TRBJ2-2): KAGVTQTPRYLIKTRGQQVTLSCSPISGHRSVSWYQQTPGQGLQFLFEYFSETQRNKGNFPGRFSGRQFSNSRSEMNVSTLELGDSALYLCASSLGGSANTGELFFGEGSRLTVL.

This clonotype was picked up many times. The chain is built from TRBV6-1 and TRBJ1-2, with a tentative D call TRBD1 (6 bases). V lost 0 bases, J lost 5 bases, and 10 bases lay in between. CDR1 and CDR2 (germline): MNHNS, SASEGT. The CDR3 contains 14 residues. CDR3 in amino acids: CASSEATGRYGYTF. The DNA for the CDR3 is TGTGCCAGCAGTGAAGCTACAGGGAGATATGGCTACACCTTC.

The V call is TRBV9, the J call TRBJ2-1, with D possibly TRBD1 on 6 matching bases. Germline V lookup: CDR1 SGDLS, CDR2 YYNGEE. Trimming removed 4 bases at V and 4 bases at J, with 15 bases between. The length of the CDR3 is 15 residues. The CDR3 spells CASSRTGTQYNEQFF. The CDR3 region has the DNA TGTGCCAGCAGCAGAACCGGGACACAATACAATGAGCAGTTCTTC.

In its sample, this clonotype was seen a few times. CDR3 DNA sequence: TGTGCCAGCAGCCATTTTAGCGGTGAGCAGTTCTTC. Protein: CASSHFSGEQFF. The rearrangement uses TRBV14 and TRBJ2-1; a weak D match, TRBD2 (6 bases). V was shortened by 3 bases and J by 9 bases, with 9 bases between the two germline ends. Germline CDR1 and CDR2: SGHDN and FVKESK. The CDR3 length is 12 residues.

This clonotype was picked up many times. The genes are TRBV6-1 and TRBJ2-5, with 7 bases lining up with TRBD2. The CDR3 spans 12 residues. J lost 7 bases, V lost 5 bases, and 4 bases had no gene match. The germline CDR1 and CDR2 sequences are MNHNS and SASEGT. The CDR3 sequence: CASSLPGGTQYF. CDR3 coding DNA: TGTGCCAGCAGTTTGCCGGGAGGGACCCAGTACTTC.

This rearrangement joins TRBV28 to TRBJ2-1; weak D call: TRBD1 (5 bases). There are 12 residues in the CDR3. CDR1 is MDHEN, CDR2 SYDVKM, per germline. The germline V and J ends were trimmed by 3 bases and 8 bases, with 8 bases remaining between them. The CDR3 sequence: CASSLGRYEQFF. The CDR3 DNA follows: TGTGCCAGCAGTTTGGGGCGATATGAGCAGTTCTTC.

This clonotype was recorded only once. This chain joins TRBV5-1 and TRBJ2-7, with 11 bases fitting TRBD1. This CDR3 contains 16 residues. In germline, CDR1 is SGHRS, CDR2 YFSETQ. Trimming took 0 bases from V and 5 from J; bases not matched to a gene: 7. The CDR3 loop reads CASSLVRRTGGHEQYF. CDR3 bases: TGCGCCAGCAGCTTGGTTCGTCGGACAGGGGGCCACGAGCAGTACTTC.

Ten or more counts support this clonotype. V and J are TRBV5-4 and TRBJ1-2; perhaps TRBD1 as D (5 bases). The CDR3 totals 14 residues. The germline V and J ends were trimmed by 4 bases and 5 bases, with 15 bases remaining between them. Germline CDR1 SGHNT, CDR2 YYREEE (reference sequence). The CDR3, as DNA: TGTGCCAGCAGCCAAGGACATGCCCTGTATGGCTACACCTTC. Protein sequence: CASSQGHALYGYTF.

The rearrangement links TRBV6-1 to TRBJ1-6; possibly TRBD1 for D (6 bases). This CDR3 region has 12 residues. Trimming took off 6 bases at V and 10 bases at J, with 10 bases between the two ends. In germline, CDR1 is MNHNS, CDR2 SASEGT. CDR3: CASRQGFSPLHF. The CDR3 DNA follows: TGTGCCAGCAGGCAGGGGTTCTCACCCCTCCACTTT.

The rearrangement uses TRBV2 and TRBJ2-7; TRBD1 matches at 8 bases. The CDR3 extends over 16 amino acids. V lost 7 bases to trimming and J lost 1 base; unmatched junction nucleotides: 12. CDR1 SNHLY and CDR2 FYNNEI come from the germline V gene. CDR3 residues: CASNRRGPRGSYEQYF. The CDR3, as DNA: TGTGCCAGCAACCGCAGGGGGCCTCGTGGTTCCTACGAGCAGTACTTC.

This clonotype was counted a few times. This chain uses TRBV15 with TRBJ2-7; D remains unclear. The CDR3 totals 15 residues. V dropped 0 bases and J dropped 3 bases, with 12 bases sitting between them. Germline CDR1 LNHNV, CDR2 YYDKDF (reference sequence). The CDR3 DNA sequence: TGTGCCACCAGCAGAGATAGGAACACGTACTACGAGCAGTACTTC. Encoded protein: CATSRDRNTYYEQYF.

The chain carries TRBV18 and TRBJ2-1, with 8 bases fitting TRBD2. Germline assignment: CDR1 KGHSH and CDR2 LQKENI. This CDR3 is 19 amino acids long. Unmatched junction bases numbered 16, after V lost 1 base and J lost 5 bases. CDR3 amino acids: CASSPRIQAAGGPHNEQFF. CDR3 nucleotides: TGTGCCAGCTCACCACGGATTCAAGCCGCGGGGGGCCCGCACAATGAGCAGTTCTTC.

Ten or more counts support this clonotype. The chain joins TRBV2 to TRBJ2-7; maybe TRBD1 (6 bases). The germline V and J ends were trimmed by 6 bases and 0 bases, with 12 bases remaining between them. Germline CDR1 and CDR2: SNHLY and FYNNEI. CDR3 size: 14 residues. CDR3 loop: CASSRGRSSYEQYF. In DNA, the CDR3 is TGTGCCAGCAGCAGGGGACGGAGCTCCTACGAGCAGTACTTC.

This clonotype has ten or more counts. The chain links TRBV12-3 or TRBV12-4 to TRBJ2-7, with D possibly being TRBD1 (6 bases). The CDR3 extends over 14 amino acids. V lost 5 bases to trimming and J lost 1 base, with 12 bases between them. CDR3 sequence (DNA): TGTGCCAGCAGTACCTGGACAGATTCCTACGAGCAGTACTTC. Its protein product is CASSTWTDSYEQYF.

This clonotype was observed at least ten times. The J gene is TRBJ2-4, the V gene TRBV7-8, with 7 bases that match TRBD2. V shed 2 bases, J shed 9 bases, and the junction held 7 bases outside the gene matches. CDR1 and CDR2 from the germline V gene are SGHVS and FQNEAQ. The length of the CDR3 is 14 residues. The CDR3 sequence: CASSLRGGGGIQYF. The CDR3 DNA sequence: TGTGCCAGCAGCTTACGAGGCGGCGGGGGCATTCAGTACTTC. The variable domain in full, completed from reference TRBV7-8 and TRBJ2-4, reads GAGVSQSPRYKVAKRGQDVALRCDPISGHVSLFWYQQALGQGPEFLTYFQNEAQLDKSGLPSDRFFAERPEGSVSTLKIQRTQQEDSAVYLCASSLRGGGGIQYFGAGTRLSVL.

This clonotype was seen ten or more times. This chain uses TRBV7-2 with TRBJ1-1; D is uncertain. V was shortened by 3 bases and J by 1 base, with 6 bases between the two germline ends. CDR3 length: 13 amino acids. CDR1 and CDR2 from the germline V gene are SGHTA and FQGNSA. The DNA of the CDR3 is TGTGCCAGCAGCTTTTCCCAGAACACTGAAGCTTTCTTT. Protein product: CASSFSQNTEAFF.

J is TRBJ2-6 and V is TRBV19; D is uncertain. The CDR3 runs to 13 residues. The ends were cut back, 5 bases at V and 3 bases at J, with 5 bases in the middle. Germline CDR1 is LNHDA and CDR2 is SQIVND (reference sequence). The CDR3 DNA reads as TGTGCCAGTAGTTTAGGTGGGGCCAACGTCCTGACTTTC. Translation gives CASSLGGANVLTF.

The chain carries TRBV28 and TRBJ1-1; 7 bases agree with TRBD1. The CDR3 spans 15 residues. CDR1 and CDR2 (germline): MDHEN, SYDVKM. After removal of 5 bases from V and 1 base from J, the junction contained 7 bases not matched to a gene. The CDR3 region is CASSPRRGGNTEAFF. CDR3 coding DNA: TGTGCCAGCAGTCCTCGCAGGGGGGGGAACACTGAAGCTTTCTTT.

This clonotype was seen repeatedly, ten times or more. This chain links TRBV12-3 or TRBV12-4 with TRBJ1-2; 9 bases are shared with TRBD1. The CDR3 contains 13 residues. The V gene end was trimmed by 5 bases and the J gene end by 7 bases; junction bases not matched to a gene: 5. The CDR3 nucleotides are TGTGCCAGCAGTATCACAGGGGGCGGTGGCTACACCTTC. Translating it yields CASSITGGGGYTF.

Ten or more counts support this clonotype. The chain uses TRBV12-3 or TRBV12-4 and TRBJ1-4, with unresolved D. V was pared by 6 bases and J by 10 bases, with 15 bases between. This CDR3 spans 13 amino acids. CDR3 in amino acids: CASSRPPGPKLFF. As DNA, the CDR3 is TGTGCCAGCAGCCGGCCGCCTGGGCCAAAACTGTTTTTT.

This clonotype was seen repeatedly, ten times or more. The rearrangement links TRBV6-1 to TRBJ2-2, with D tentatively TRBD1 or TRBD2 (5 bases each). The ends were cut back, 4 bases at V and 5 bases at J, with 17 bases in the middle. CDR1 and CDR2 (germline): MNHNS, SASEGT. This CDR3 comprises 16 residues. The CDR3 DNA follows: TGTGCCAGCAGTGGGGGCCTAGGGACGGCAACCGGGGAGCTGTTTTTT. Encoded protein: CASSGGLGTATGELFF.